Each of the 11 T cell receptor beta chains below was sequenced from the same sample in a study of OX40 agonist ivuxolimab in advanced cancers. The table came from immunoSEQ multiplex PCR; TCRdb's copy has only in-frame clones and leaves some out. The sample yields roughly 100,000 clones, 70% to 90% seen once. This specimen consisted of CD4+ or CD8+ T cells sorted from blood, obtained in a trial of the OX40 agonist ivuxolimab. Receptors were obtained from an adult with an advanced solid tumor such as melanoma, head and neck, liver or kidney cancer.

The J gene is TRBJ1-1, the V gene TRBV19; D is possibly TRBD1 (5 bases). The germline V and J ends were trimmed by 10 bases and 10 bases, with 16 bases remaining between them. The CDR3 loop spans 11 amino acids. The germline CDR1 and CDR2 sequences are LNHDA and SQIVND (reference sequence). CDR3 DNA: TGTGCCATAGGGGCCCGGGGGGGAGCTTTCTTT. This codes for CAIGARGGAFF.

The V and J genes are TRBV27 and TRBJ2-1, with D unclear. Trimming stripped 6 bases from V and 1 base from J, with 16 bases between. The CDR3 sequence is 16 residues long. CDR1 MNHEY and CDR2 SMNVEV come from the germline V gene (reference sequence). CDR3 protein: CASRPGPAQSYNEQFF. The CDR3 DNA follows: TGTGCCAGCAGACCCGGGCCAGCCCAATCCTACAATGAGCAGTTCTTC.

CDR3 protein: CASSFQTGRDEKLFF. The CDR3 DNA reads TGTGCCAGCAGCTTTCAGACAGGGCGAGATGAAAAACTGTTTTTT. The chain employs TRBV6-5 and TRBJ1-4; TRBD1 agrees at 7 bases. Trimming cost V 6 bases and J 6 bases; bases outside gene matches: 10. The CDR3 length is 15 residues. The germline V gene has CDR1 MNHEY and CDR2 SVGAGI.

The chain joins TRBV27 to TRBJ1-1; D unclear. V was shortened by 3 bases and J by 4 bases, with 12 bases between the two germline ends. The germline V gene encodes CDR1 MNHEY and CDR2 SMNVEV (reference sequence). This CDR3 has 14 amino acids. The CDR3 bases are TGTGCCAGCAGTTTGAGCAGGCTATCCACTGAAGCTTTCTTT. This sequence encodes CASSLSRLSTEAFF.

Written as DNA, the CDR3 is TGTGCCACCAGCAGAGCCTATCCTGGTGCGACTCGATTTAATGAAAAACTGTTTTTT. As protein: CATSRAYPGATRFNEKLFF. This chain connects TRBV15 to TRBJ1-4; unclear D gene. The CDR3 extends over 19 amino acids. Germline CDR1 reads LNHNV; CDR2 reads YYDKDF (reference sequence). V lost 1 base and J lost 4, with 22 bases in between.

This clone was found once. This sequence joins TRBV10-1 and TRBJ1-6; TRBD1 matches 9 bases. The junction had 7 bases not matched to a gene; V was cut back by 6 bases and J by 10 bases. This CDR3 region has 14 residues. Germline lookup yields CDR1 WNHNN and CDR2 SYGVQD (reference sequence). In DNA form, the CDR3 reads TGCGCCAGCAGCCGGGACAGGGAGGACTCACCCCTCCACTTT. Translation: CASSRDREDSPLHF.

The J gene is TRBJ1-2, the V gene TRBV5-1; D unclear. This CDR3 comprises 12 residues. Per germline, CDR1 SGHRS and CDR2 YFSETQ. V was clipped by 1 base and J by 7 bases, with 8 bases between them. As DNA, the CDR3 is TGCGCCAGCAGCTTGACTCGGTTTGGCTACACCTTC. Translation: CASSLTRFGYTF.

This rearrangement joins TRBV30 to TRBJ2-5, with a tentative D call TRBD2 (6 bases). V was trimmed by 1 base and J by 5 bases, leaving 11 bases between them. Germline V CDR1 and CDR2: GTSNPN, SVGIG (reference sequence). This CDR3 contains 13 residues. The CDR3 sequence is CAWSAGLAETQYF. The CDR3 nucleotides are TGTGCCTGGAGTGCGGGACTCGCGGAGACCCAGTACTTC.

V usage is TRBV2 and J usage is TRBJ2-1; TRBD1 agrees at 9 bases. The ends lost 6 bases at V and 3 bases at J; junction bases unmatched: 6. Per the germline V gene, CDR1 is SNHLY and CDR2 is FYNNEI. The CDR3 loop spans 15 amino acids. CDR3 sequence: CASSPGTGSYNEQFF. CDR3 DNA: TGTGCCAGCAGCCCCGGGACAGGGAGCTACAATGAGCAGTTCTTC.

J is TRBJ2-7 and V is TRBV11-2, with 13 bases that match TRBD2. The CDR3 has 15 amino acids. J was trimmed by 3 bases and V by 4 bases; bases with no gene match: 3. The germline gives CDR1 SGHAT, CDR2 FQNNGV. CDR3 protein: CASSSGLAGVYEQYF. The DNA for the CDR3 is TGTGCCAGCAGCTCCGGACTAGCGGGAGTCTACGAGCAGTACTTC.

The rearrangement uses TRBV7-2 and TRBJ2-1; 9 bases line up with TRBD2. This CDR3 region has 15 residues. Per germline, CDR1 SGHTA and CDR2 FQGNSA. J lost 7 bases, V lost 3 bases, and 7 bases had no gene match. CDR3 sequence: CASSLTAGGRNEQFF. Here the CDR3 DNA reads TGTGCCAGCAGCTTGACAGCGGGGGGTCGGAATGAGCAGTTCTTC.